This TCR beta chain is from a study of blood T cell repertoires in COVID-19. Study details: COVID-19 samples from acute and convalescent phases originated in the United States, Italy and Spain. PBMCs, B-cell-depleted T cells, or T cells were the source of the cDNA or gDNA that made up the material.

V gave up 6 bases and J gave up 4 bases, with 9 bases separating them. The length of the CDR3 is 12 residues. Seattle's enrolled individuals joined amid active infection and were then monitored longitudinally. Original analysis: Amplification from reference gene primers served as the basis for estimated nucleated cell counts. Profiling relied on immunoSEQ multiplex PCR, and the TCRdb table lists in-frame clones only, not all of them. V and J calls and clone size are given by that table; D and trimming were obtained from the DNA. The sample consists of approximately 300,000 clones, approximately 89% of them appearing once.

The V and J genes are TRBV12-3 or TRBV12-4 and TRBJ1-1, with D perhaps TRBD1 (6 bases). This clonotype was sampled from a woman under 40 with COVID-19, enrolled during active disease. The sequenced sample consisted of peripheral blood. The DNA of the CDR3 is TGTGCCAGCAGACAGGGTAGCACTGAAGCTTTCTTT. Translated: CASRQGSTEAFF.